These T cell receptor beta chains were read from a single sample in a study of spatial heterogeneity in lung cancer. Via MiXCR, TCRdb re-called the 5' RACE reads, giving one row per CDR3 protein. This table has 25,000 to 30,000 distinct CDR3 sequences, 4.5% to 7.5% appearing once. The sample in question was PBMCs, obtained at follow-up. Receptors were obtained from a male donor with early-stage non-small cell lung cancer. CDR3s include the opening cysteine and the closing phenylalanine or tryptophan.

CDR3aa: CARAGTEAYEQYF
v_gene: TRBV19

CDR3aa: CASSQGRTRYNSGANVLTF
v_gene: TRBV14

CDR3aa: CASRPPRIGYGYTF
v_gene: TRBV7-9

CDR3aa: CSARDPSEEGNSPLHF
v_gene: TRBV20-1

CDR3aa: CASSFKGLDSPLHF
v_gene: TRBV5-1

CDR3aa: CAIWSPVEAEAFF
v_gene: TRBV10-3

CDR3aa: CASSLKQMGPDTQYF
v_gene: TRBV7-2

CDR3aa: CASSPGQNYGYTF
v_gene: TRBV6-6

CDR3aa: CSARDQGGLVVNEQFF
v_gene: TRBV20-1

CDR3aa: CASSLKRAYTDTQYF
v_gene: TRBV27

CDR3aa: CASSPIPGQASPLHF
v_gene: TRBV7-2

CDR3aa: CASSLGAGGPALTDTQYF
v_gene: TRBV7-9

CDR3aa: CSAGRGADEKLFF
v_gene: TRBV20-1

CDR3aa: CASKPGQGADEQFF
v_gene: TRBV12-3/TRBV12-4

CDR3aa: CASSQELAFTDTQYF
v_gene: TRBV4-2

CDR3aa: CSARELARGTDTQYF
v_gene: TRBV20-1

CDR3aa: CASSSQGSTEAFF
v_gene: TRBV2

CDR3aa: CSAREHVGGQPQHF
v_gene: TRBV20-1

CDR3aa: CSARQPSSYEQYF
v_gene: TRBV20-1

CDR3aa: CASSLFSNTEAFF
v_gene: TRBV28

CDR3aa: CASSPGLAATDTQYF
v_gene: TRBV7-9

CDR3aa: CASSLGLGNEQFF
v_gene: TRBV7-2

CDR3aa: CASSQEATNYGYTF
v_gene: TRBV3-1

CDR3aa: CASTPLGQDGVEAFF
v_gene: TRBV27

CDR3aa: CSVARQGGRETQYF
v_gene: TRBV29-1

CDR3aa: CAISEQSGFGGEAFF
v_gene: TRBV10-3

CDR3aa: CASSKDRVRTEAFF
v_gene: TRBV2

CDR3aa: CASVRLAGGEQFF
v_gene: TRBV2

CDR3aa: CASSPRQGNYEQYF
v_gene: TRBV4-2

CDR3aa: CASSTHQVGVTEAFF
v_gene: TRBV7-3

CDR3aa: CASSLTASESEQYF
v_gene: TRBV7-9

CDR3aa: CASSTNSGQGGTGANVLTF
v_gene: TRBV19

CDR3aa: CASRDLSGGLSYEQYF
v_gene: TRBV27

CDR3aa: CSASSGRAQKETQYF
v_gene: TRBV20-1

CDR3aa: CASSLDLGGGFDNEQFF
v_gene: TRBV11-3

CDR3aa: CASSQGAGANTGELFF
v_gene: TRBV4-1

CDR3aa: CSARDRKLAGDTGELFF
v_gene: TRBV20-1

CDR3aa: CASSSGGPFQPQHF
v_gene: TRBV27

CDR3aa: CASSPGQGSNTGELFF
v_gene: TRBV12-3/TRBV12-4

CDR3aa: CANSLRSGQNTGELFF
v_gene: TRBV5-1

CDR3aa: CASSPDSNQPQHF
v_gene: TRBV18

CDR3aa: CASSPREGEDEQYF
v_gene: TRBV18

CDR3aa: CASSFSAASYGYTF
v_gene: TRBV12-3/TRBV12-4

CDR3aa: CASSQAGGTDTQYF
v_gene: TRBV4-2

CDR3aa: CASSTRGRASTDTQYF
v_gene: TRBV12-3/TRBV12-4

CDR3aa: CASSLTRGAPGPQHF
v_gene: TRBV7-9

CDR3aa: CASTPGGEAFF
v_gene: TRBV6-2/TRBV6-3

CDR3aa: CASSEDDSPQYF
v_gene: TRBV2

CDR3aa: CASSLDVAGNTIYF
v_gene: TRBV5-5